This T cell receptor (beta chain) originates from a study of cytomegalovirus exposure and HLA in healthy donors. Findings of the study overall: Some segments of the V type, notably TRBV6-2 and TRBV6-3, were excluded as indistinguishable. An apparent linkage of common viral pathogens to several of the most significant clusters emerged in a later analysis. In a later analysis, across HLA loci, associated TCR counts were highest for DRB1, lowest for HLA-C.

V gave up 1 base and J gave up 5 bases; unmatched junction bases: 11. Germline values: CDR1 SGDLS, CDR2 YYNGEE. The CDR3 length is 17 residues. In regard to this clone: Its target is unknown.

Unrecorded immune exposure was likely among donors, who were nominally healthy when sampled. Amplification used 60 Vbeta primers and 13 Jbeta primers. Profiling relied on immunoSEQ multiplex PCR, and the TCRdb table lists in-frame clones only, not all of them. The data contain hundreds of thousands of clones, about 66% of them singletons. The clonotype originates from a female donor in good health and CMV-seronegative. The sample comprised PBMCs. V gene TRBV9 combines with J gene TRBJ2-5; 10 nucleotides match TRBD2. CDR3 nucleotides: TGTGCCAGCAGCGTACCTAGTAAAGCGGGAGGGCGGGAGACCCAGTACTTC. It specifies CASSVPSKAGGRETQYF.